This TCR beta chain was documented in a study of blood T cell repertoires in COVID-19. Study-level information: Whether acute or convalescent, the COVID-19 samples came from the United States, Italy and Spain. T cells, B-cell-depleted T cells, or PBMCs supplied cDNA or gDNA.

TCRdb's copy holds only in-frame clones and misses some; the assay was immunoSEQ multiplex PCR. The sample carries 15,000 to 20,000 clones, 85% recorded once. The length of the CDR3 is 13 residues. The V and J ends lost 6 bases and 1 base respectively, with 9 bases between them. V and J are TRBV12-3 or TRBV12-4 and TRBJ1-1, with D possibly being TRBD1 (5 bases). The source of this sequence is a man aged 80 or over with acute or convalescent COVID-19. Sequencing input: peripheral blood. The CDR3, as DNA: TGTGCCAGCAGCGATCAGGGGAACACTGAAGCTTTCTTT. Translated, it gives CASSDQGNTEAFF.